The T cell receptor (beta chain) described here comes from a study of T cell responses to AZD1222 COVID-19 vaccine. Notes on this clone: Its target is not known.

Only in-frame clones appear in the TCRdb table, and some are missing; sequencing was by immunoSEQ multiplex PCR. The sample records about 220,000 clones, about 92% being singletons. Findings and limits, study-wide: Repertoire sampling happened only post peak T cell response. Just six AZD1222 recipients tested seropositive at baseline. Mostly white British, mostly female donors; authors suggested clonal diversity may be underestimated. Nearly half of spike-specific TCRs reportedly go after variant regions that carry no mutations.

The length of the CDR3 is 16 residues. The V gene's germline CDR1 is SGHTA and CDR2 FQGNSA. The V gene lost 1 base and the J gene lost 3 bases, with 12 bases spanning the gap. This chain connects TRBV7-2 to TRBJ2-2; D may match TRBD1 or TRBD2 (6 bases each). This TCR was recovered from an adult in good health. The sample consisted of peripheral blood, taken on day 0 of MenACWY control vaccination. CDR3 DNA sequence: TGTGCCAGCAGCTTAGGGGGGGCAGGAGACACCGGGGAGCTGTTTTTT. This encodes CASSLGGAGDTGELFF.